These T cell receptor beta chains were read from a single sample in a study of blood T cell repertoires in COVID-19. Only in-frame clones appear in the TCRdb table, and some are missing; sequencing was by immunoSEQ multiplex PCR. Among 150,000 to 200,000 clones listed, roughly 80% were seen once. The sequencing input was peripheral blood. The receptors originated from a man between 60 and 75 years old with acute or convalescent COVID-19. Both conserved end residues are part of each CDR3. D genes are given only for firm matches.

V	length	D	J	CDR3
TRBV3-1/TRBV3-2	19	NA	TRBJ2-3	CASSPNWGEIQMGTDTQYF
TRBV11-2	15	TRBD1	TRBJ1-5	CASSLPGQSNQPQHF
TRBV5-5	14	NA	TRBJ1-2	CASSPPQGLYGYTF
TRBV6-2/TRBV6-3	14	NA	TRBJ1-5	CASSYRGGGQPQHF
TRBV3-1/TRBV3-2	15	NA	TRBJ1-2	CASSQDRGLDYGYTF
TRBV25-1	14	NA	TRBJ1-4	CASSGSWGGEKLFF
TRBV5-1	16	NA	TRBJ2-5	CASSQSIDMPQGTQYF
TRBV7-2	15	TRBD1	TRBJ1-6	CASTLSGQINSPLHF
TRBV7-9	14	TRBD1	TRBJ1-1	CASSEGGTGSEAFF
TRBV3-1/TRBV3-2	12	NA	TRBJ2-7	CASSQVSNEQYF
TRBV19	18	NA	TRBJ1-2	CASSMGRWLQTSLYGYTF
TRBV7-6	14	TRBD1	TRBJ2-7	CASSPTGGINEQYF
TRBV13	15	TRBD1	TRBJ2-2	CASSLRGPDTGELFF
TRBV7-3	14	TRBD1	TRBJ1-2	CASSHLGQGPPYTF
TRBV5-1	16	NA	TRBJ1-1	CASSLDYQGGGTEAFF
TRBV24-1	15	NA	TRBJ1-5	CATSDSTYSNQPQHF
TRBV7-2	17	TRBD2	TRBJ2-3	CASSLTRASGSTDTQYF
TRBV5-1	16	TRBD1	TRBJ1-6	CASSLNSGQPNSPLHF
TRBV7-9	14	NA	TRBJ1-4	CASSFRTVGEKLFF
TRBV11-3	16	TRBD2	TRBJ2-3	CASSSTSRGGSDTQYF
TRBV2	14	TRBD1	TRBJ1-6	CASSTGANNSPLHF
TRBV30	14	NA	TRBJ2-4	CAWEDGGSKNIQYF
TRBV19	15	TRBD2	TRBJ2-7	CASSRSSGSSYEQYF
TRBV5-1	16	TRBD2	TRBJ2-3	CASSSGLAGVIDTQYF
TRBV19	12	NA	TRBJ1-4	CASSETGEKLFF
TRBV5-4	14	NA	TRBJ1-1	CASSLTGIDTEAFF
TRBV5-1	13	NA	TRBJ2-7	CASSPYSSYEQYF
TRBV4-3	12	NA	TRBJ1-1	CASSQDRSEAFF
TRBV6-5	13	TRBD1	TRBJ2-7	CASRPGTGRPLTF
TRBV5-1	18	TRBD1	TRBJ2-2	CASSQAPTGTGGDGELFF
TRBV27	14	NA	TRBJ2-3	CASSKLASTDTQYF
TRBV7-8	13	NA	TRBJ1-1	CASSSRQNTEAFF
TRBV6-5	14	NA	TRBJ2-1	CASSTTSSYNEQFF
TRBV6-1	15	TRBD2	TRBJ2-7	CASSEASGGAYEQYF
TRBV11-2	17	TRBD2	TRBJ2-2	CASSQTSGRANTGELFF
TRBV10-3	15	NA	TRBJ1-1	CAISGGGSMNTEAFF
TRBV5-1	14	TRBD1	TRBJ2-3	CASSNRGRTDTQYF
TRBV7-2	15	NA	TRBJ2-2	CASTNIGGHTGELFF
TRBV7-2	14	NA	TRBJ1-5	CASMSGGDNQPQHF
TRBV6-5	13	TRBD1	TRBJ2-3	CATSGTGPDTQYF
TRBV6-4	14	NA	TRBJ2-2	CASSESVDTGELFF
TRBV2	8	TRBD2	TRBJ2-7	CARGGLDF
TRBV19	15	TRBD2	TRBJ2-1	CASSLGVAGWDEQFF
TRBV13	16	TRBD2	TRBJ2-7	CASSFTLTSEVHEQYF
TRBV11-2	18	TRBD2	TRBJ2-5	CASSLNRRTSGIGETQYF
TRBV29-1	13	TRBD1	TRBJ2-2	CSASGQGAGELFF
TRBV9	17	NA	TRBJ2-3	CASSVGRRGPSTDTQYF
TRBV5-1	17	NA	TRBJ2-7	CASSLSGGAEPHYEQYF
TRBV5-5	16	TRBD2	TRBJ2-7	CASSPLTSGGAYEQYF
TRBV9	16	TRBD2	TRBJ2-1	CASSVGSGGHYNEQFF
TRBV2	15	TRBD1	TRBJ1-6	CASRPGQLNNSPLHF
TRBV4-1	16	TRBD1	TRBJ1-4	CASSQMRQGYMEKLFF
TRBV12-5	15	TRBD1	TRBJ1-4	CASGSRTGGSEKLFF
TRBV3-1/TRBV3-2	14	NA	TRBJ2-3	CASSAYSSTDTQYF
TRBV15	13	NA	TRBJ2-3	CATSRAGTDTQYF
TRBV20-1	11	NA	TRBJ1-1	CSARGFTEAFF
TRBV4-1	12	TRBD1	TRBJ1-1	CASSPGQGRAFF